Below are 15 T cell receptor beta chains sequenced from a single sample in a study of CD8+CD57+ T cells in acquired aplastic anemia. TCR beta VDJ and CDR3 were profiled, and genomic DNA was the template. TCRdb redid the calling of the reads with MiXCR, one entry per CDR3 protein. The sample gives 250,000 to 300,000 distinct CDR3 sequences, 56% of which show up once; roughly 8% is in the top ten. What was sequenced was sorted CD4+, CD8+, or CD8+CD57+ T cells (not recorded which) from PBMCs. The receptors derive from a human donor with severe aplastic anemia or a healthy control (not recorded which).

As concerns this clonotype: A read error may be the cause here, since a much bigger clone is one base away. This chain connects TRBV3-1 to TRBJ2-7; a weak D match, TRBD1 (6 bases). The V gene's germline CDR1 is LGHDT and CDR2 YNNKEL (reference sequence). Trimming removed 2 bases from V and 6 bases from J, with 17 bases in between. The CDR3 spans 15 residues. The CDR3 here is CASSQQGYPDFEQYF. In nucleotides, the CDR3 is TGTGCCAGCAGCCAACAGGGGTACCCCGACTTCGAGCAGTACTTC.

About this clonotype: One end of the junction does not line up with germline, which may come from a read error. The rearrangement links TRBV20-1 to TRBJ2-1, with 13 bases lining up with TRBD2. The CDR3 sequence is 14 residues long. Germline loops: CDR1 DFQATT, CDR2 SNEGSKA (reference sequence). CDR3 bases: TGCAGTGCTTCTCCCACTAGCGGGGGGGATGAGCAGTTTTTC. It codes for CSASPTSGGDEQFF.

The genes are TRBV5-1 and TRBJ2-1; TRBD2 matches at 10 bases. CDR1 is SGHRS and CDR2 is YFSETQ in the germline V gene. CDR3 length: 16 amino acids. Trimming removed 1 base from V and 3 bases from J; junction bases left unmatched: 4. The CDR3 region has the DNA TGCGCCAGCAGCTTGACTAGCGGGACAGGCTACAATGAGCAGTTCTTC. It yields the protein CASSLTSGTGYNEQFF.

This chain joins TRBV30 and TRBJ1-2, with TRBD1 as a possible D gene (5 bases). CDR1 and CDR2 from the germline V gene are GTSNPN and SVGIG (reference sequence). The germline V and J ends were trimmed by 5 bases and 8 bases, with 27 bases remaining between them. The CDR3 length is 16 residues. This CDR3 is CAWAIPGGVSQRGYTF. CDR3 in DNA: TGTGCCTGGGCAATCCCCGGAGGGGTGAGTCAACGGGGCTACACCTTC.

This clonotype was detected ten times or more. DNA of the CDR3: TGCAGTGCTAGAGAGGGAGCAGGGGTGAACACTGAAGCTTTCTTT. Translation: CSAREGAGVNTEAFF. The V call is TRBV20-1, the J call TRBJ1-1; a possible D gene is TRBD1 (6 bases). The CDR3 runs 15 residues. Trimming cost V 0 bases and J 0 bases, with 11 bases left between them. Germline V gives CDR1 DFQATT, CDR2 SNEGSKA (reference sequence).

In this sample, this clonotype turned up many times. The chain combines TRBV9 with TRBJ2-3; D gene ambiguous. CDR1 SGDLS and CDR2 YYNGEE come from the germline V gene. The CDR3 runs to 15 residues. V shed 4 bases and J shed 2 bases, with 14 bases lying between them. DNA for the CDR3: TGTGCCAGCAGCCCCACCGTGGGTGACACAGATACGCAGTATTTT. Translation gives CASSPTVGDTDTQYF.

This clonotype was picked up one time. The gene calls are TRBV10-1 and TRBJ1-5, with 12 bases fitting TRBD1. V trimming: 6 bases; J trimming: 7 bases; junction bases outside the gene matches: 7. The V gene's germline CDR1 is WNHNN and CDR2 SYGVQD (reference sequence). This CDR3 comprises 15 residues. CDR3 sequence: CASRLGGQGAQPQHF. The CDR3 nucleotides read TGCGCCAGCAGACTGGGGGGACAGGGGGCCCAGCCCCAGCATTTT.

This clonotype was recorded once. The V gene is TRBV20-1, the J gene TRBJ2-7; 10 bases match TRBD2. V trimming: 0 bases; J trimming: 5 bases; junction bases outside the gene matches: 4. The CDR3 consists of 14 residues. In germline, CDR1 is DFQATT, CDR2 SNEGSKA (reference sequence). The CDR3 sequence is CSARDSGGPNEQYF. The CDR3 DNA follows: TGCAGTGCTAGAGATAGCGGGGGGCCGAACGAGCAGTACTTC.

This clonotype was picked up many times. The CDR3 sequence: CASSLDTSIQYF. The CDR3 DNA reads TGTGCCAGCAGCTTAGATACGAGCATTCAGTACTTC. V is TRBV7-2 and J is TRBJ2-4; D gene unclear. This CDR3 has 12 amino acids. Germline assignment: CDR1 SGHTA and CDR2 FQGNSA. V was clipped by 1 base and J by 9 bases, with 7 bases between them. Looking up the rest from reference TRBV7-2 and TRBJ2-4 gives the full variable domain: GAGVSQSPSNKVTEKGKDVELRCDPISGHTALYWYRQSLGQGLEFLIYFQGNSAPDKSGLPSDRFSAERTGGSVSTLTIQRTQQEDSAVYLCASSLDTSIQYFGAGTRLSVL.

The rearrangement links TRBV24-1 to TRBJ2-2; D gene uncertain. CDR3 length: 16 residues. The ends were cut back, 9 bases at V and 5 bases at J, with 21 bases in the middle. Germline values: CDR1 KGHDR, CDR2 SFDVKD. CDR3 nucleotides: TGTGCCACCTCCAAGCTAAGTCCCATGGAAACCGGGGAGCTGTTTTTT. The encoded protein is CATSKLSPMETGELFF.

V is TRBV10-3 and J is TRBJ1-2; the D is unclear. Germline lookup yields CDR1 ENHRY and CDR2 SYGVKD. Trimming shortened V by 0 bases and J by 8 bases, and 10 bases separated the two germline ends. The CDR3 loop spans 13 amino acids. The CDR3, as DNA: TGTGCCATCAGTGAGTCCCCGAAGGCGGGCTACACCTTC. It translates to CAISESPKAGYTF.

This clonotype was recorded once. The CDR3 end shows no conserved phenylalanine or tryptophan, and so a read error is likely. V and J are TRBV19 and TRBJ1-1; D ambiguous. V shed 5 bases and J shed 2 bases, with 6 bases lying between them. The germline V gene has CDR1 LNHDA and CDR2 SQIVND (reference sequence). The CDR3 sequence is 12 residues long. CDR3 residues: CASSPSNTEAFL. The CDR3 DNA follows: TGTGCCAGTAGTCCCTCTAACACTGAAGCTTTCCTT.

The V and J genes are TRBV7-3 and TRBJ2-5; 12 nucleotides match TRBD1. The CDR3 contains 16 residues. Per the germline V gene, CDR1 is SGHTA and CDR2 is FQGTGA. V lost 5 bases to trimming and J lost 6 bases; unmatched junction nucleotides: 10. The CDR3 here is CASSRSPGQGAQTQYF. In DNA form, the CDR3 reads TGTGCCAGCAGCCGTAGCCCGGGACAGGGGGCGCAGACCCAGTACTTC.

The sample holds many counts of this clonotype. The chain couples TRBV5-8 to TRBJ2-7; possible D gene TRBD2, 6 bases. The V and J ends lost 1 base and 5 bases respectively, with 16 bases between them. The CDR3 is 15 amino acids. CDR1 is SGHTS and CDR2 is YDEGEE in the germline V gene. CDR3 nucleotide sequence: TGTGCCAGCAGCTTGCGGGGGACGCTTATGGACGAGCAGTACTTC. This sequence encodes CASSLRGTLMDEQYF.

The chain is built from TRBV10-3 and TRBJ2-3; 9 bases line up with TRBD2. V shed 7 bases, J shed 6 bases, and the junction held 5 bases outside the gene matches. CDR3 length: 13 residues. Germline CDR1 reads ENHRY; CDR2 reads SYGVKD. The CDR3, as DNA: TGTGCCATCAATAGCGGGAGATCGGATACGCAGTATTTT. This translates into CAINSGRSDTQYF.